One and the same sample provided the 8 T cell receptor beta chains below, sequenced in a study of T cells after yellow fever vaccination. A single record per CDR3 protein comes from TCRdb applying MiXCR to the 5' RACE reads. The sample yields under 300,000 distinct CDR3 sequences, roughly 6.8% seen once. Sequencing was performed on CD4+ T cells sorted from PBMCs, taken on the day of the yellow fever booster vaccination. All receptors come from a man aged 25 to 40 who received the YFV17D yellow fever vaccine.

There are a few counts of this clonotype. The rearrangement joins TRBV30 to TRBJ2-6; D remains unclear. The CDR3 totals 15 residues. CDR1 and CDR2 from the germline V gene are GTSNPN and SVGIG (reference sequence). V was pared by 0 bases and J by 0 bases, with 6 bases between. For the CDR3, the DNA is TGTGCCTGGAGTGTTAGACGCTCTGGGGCCAACGTCCTGACTTTC. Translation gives CAWSVRRSGANVLTF.

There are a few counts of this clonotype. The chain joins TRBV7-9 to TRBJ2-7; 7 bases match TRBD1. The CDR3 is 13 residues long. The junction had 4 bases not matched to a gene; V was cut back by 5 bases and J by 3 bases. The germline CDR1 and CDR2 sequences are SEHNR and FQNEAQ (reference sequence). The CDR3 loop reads CASSDDRVYEQYF. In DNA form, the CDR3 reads TGTGCCAGCAGCGACGACAGGGTCTACGAGCAGTACTTC.

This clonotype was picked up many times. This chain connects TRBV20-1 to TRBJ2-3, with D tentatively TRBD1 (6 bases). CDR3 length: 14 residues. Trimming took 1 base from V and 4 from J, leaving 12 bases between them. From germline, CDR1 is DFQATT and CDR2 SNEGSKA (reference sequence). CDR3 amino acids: CSARGGSGADTQYF. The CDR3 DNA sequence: TGCAGTGCTAGAGGGGGTTCAGGGGCAGATACGCAGTATTTT.

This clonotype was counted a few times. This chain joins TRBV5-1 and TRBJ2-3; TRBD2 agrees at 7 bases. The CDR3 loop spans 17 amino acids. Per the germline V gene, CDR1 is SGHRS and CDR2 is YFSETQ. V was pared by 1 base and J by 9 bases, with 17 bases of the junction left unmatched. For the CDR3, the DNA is TGCGCCAGCAGCTTGCAACCACGGCGGGAGTCCCCCCGCACGCAGTATTTT. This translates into CASSLQPRRESPRTQYF.

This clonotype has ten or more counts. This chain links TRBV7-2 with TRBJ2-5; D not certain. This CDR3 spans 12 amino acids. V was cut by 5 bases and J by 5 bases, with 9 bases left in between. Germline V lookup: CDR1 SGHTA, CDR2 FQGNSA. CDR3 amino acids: CASSPPRETQYF. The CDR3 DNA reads TGTGCCAGCAGCCCCCCCCGCGAGACCCAGTACTTC. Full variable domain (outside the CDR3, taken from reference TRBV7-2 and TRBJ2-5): GAGVSQSPSNKVTEKGKDVELRCDPISGHTALYWYRQSLGQGLEFLIYFQGNSAPDKSGLPSDRFSAERTGGSVSTLTIQRTQQEDSAVYLCASSPPRETQYFGPGTRLLVL.

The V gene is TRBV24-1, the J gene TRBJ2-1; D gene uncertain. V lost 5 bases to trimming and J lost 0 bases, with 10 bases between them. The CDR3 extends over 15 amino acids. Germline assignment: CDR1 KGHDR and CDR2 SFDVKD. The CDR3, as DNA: TGTGCCACCAGTGGTATCAGAAGCTCCTACAATGAGCAGTTCTTC. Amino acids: CATSGIRSSYNEQFF.

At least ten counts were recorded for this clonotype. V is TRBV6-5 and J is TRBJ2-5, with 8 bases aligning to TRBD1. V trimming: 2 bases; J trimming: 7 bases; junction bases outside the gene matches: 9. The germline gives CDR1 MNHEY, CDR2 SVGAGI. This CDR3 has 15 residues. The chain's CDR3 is CASSYRATGGGTQYF. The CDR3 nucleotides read TGTGCCAGCAGTTACAGGGCCACAGGGGGTGGGACCCAGTACTTC.

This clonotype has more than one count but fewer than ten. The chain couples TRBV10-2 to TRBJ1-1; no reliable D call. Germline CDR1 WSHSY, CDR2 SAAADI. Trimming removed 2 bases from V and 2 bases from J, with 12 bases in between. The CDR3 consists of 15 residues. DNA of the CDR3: TGCGCCAGCAGTGAGCCCCCGGACCCAAACACTGAAGCTTTCTTT. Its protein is CASSEPPDPNTEAFF.